The T cell receptor (beta chain) described here comes from a study of T-cell memory formation after mild COVID-19. Broader study findings: Clones that contracted clustered mainly in CM and EM if CD4+ and in EMRA if CD8+. Pre-infection memory already had some responding clones, implying cross-reactive memory joined. A second wave expanding day 15 to 37 was CD4+-biased; contracting clones were balanced.

Barcoded TCR alpha and TCR beta cDNA libraries with UMIs came from 5'RACE using constant-segment primers. TCRdb called the 5' RACE reads again in MiXCR, with one record for every CDR3 protein. The sample has 150,000 or so distinct CDR3 sequences, roughly 15% seen once. Concerning this clonotype: Its specificity is unknown.

The CDR3 has 13 amino acids. Per the germline V gene, CDR1 is SGHTA and CDR2 is FQGTGA. V was shortened by 5 bases and J by 2 bases, with 7 bases between the two germline ends. Source material: PBMCs or a T cell subset sorted from them (not recorded which). The sequence was obtained from an adult woman who had mild COVID-19 (a few samples of this study predate the infection). Cell type and time point are not known. The chain recombines TRBV7-3 with TRBJ2-1; no clear D gene. CDR3 residues: CASSVTTYNEQFF. CDR3 DNA sequence: TGTGCCAGCAGCGTGACCACCTACAATGAGCAGTTCTTC.